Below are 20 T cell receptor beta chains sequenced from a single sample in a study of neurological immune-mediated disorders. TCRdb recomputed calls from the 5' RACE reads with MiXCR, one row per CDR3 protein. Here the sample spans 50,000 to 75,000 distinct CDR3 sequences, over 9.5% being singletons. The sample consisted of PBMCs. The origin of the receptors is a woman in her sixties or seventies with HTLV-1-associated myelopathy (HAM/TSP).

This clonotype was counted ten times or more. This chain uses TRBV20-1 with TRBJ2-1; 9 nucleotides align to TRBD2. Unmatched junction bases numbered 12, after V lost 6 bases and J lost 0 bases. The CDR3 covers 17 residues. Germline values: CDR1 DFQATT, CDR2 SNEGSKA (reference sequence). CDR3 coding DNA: TGCAGTGCCACCGCTGCGACTAGCGGAGTCTCCTACAATGAGCAGTTCTTC. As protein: CSATAATSGVSYNEQFF.

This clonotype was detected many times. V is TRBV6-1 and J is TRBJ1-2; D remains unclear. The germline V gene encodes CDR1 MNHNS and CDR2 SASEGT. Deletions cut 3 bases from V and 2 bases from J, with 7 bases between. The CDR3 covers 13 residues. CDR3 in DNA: TGTGCCAGCAGTGAGAACAGCAACTATGGCTACACCTTC. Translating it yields CASSENSNYGYTF.

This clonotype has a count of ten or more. CDR3 in DNA: TGTGCCAGCCTAAATTTTCGATCCGGGTATACTGGGGCCAACGTCCTGACTTTC. It encodes CASLNFRSGYTGANVLTF. The chain has TRBV5-6 and TRBJ2-6; no firm D call. The CDR3 spans 18 residues. V was trimmed by 7 bases and J by 2 bases, leaving 22 bases between them. The germline V gene has CDR1 SGHDT and CDR2 YYEEEE.

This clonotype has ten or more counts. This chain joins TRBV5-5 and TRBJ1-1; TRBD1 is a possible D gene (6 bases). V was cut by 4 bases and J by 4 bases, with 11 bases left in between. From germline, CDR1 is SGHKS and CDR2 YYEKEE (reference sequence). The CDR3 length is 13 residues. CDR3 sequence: CASSAFRGTEAFF. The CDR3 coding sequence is TGTGCCAGCAGCGCCTTCAGGGGCACTGAAGCTTTCTTT. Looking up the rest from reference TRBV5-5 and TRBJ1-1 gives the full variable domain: DAGVTQSPTHLIKTRGQQVTLRCSPISGHKSVSWYQQVLGQGPQFIFQYYEKEERGRGNFPDRFSARQFPNYSSELNVNALLLGDSALYLCASSAFRGTEAFFGQGTRLTVV.

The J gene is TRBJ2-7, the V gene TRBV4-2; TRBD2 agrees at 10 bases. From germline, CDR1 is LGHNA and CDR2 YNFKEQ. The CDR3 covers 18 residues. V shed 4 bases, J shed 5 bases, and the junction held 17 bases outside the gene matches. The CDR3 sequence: CASSPQNLAGGVGDEQYF. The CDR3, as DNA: TGTGCCAGCAGCCCACAGAACTTAGCGGGAGGTGTTGGGGACGAGCAGTACTTC.

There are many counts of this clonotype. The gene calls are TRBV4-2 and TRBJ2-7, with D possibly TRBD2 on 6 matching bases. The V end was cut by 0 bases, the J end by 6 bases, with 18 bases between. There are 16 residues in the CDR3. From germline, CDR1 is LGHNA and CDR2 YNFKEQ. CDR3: CASSQDRRDHIGEQYF. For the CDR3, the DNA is TGTGCCAGCAGCCAAGATCGGCGGGATCATATAGGCGAGCAGTACTTC.

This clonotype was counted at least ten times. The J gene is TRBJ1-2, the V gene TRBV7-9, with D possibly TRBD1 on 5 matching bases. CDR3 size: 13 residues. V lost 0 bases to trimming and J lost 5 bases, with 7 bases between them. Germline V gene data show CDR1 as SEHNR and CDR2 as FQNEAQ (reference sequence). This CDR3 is CASSLAGDYGYTF. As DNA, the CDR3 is TGTGCCAGCAGCTTAGCAGGGGATTATGGCTACACCTTC. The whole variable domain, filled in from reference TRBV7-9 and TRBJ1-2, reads DTGVSQNPRHKITKRGQNVTFRCDPISEHNRLYWYRQTLGQGPEFLTYFQNEAQLEKSRLLSDRFSAERPKGSFSTLEIQRTEQGDSAMYLCASSLAGDYGYTFGSGTRLTVV.

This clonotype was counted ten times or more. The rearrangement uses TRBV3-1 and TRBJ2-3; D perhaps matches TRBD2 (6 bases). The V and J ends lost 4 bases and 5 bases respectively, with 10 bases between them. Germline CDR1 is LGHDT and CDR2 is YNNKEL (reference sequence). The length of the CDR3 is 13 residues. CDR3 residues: CASSLRGGDTQYF. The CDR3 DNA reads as TGTGCCAGCAGCCTAAGGGGAGGAGATACGCAGTATTTT.

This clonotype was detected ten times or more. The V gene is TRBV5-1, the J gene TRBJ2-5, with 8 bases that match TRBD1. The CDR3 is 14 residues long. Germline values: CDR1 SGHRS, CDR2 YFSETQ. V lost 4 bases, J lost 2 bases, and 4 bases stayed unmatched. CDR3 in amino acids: CASSMDRVQETQYF. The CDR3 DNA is TGCGCCAGCAGCATGGACAGGGTTCAAGAGACCCAGTACTTC.

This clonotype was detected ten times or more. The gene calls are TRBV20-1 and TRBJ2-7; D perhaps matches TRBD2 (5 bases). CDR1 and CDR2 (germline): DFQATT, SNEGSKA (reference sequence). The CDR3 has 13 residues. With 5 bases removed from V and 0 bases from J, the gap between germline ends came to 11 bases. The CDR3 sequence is CSAFSDLSYEQYF. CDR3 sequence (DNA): TGCAGTGCTTTTAGCGACCTCTCCTACGAGCAGTACTTC.

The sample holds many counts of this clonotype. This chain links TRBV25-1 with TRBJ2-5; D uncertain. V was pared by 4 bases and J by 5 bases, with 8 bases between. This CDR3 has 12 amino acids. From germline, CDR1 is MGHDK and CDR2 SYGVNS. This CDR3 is CASSVSRETQYF. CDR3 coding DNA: TGTGCCAGCAGTGTATCCAGGGAGACCCAGTACTTC. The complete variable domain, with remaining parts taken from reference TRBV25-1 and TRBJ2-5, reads EADIYQTPRYLVIGTGKKITLECSQTMGHDKMYWYQQDPGMELHLIHYSYGVNSTEKGDLSSESTVSRIRTEHFPLTLESARPSHTSQYLCASSVSRETQYFGPGTRLLVL.

The CDR3 region has the DNA TGCAGTGCCCCGTCGAGCGGGAGGGCCCCATACGAGCAGTACTTC. Encoded protein: CSAPSSGRAPYEQYF. This sequence joins TRBV20-1 and TRBJ2-7; 10 bases align to TRBD2. Trimming at V came to 6 bases and at J to 4 bases, leaving 12 bases not matched to a gene. CDR1 DFQATT and CDR2 SNEGSKA come from the germline V gene (reference sequence). The CDR3 covers 15 residues.

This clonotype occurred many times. CDR3 sequence reads: CASSQGRGEQFF. The CDR3, as DNA: TGTGCCAGCAGCCAAGGGAGGGGGGAGCAGTTCTTC. This sequence joins TRBV14 and TRBJ2-1, with D perhaps being TRBD1 or TRBD2 (6 bases each). Per the germline V gene, CDR1 is SGHDN and CDR2 is FVKESK. V was clipped by 1 base and J by 10 bases, with 8 bases between them. The CDR3 has 12 residues.

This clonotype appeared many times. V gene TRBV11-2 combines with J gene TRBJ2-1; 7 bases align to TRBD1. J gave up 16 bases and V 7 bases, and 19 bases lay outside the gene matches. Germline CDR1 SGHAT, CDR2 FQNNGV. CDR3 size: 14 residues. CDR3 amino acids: CASNIGAGTEAIFF. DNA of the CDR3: TGTGCCAGCAATATAGGTGCCGGGACAGAAGCGATCTTCTTC.

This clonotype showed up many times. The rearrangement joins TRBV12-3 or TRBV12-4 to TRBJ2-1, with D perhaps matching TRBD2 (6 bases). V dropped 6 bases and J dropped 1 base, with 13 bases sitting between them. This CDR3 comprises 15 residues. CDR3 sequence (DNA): TGTGCCAGCAGCCCAACTAGCCGGTCCTACAATGAGCAGTTCTTC. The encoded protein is CASSPTSRSYNEQFF.

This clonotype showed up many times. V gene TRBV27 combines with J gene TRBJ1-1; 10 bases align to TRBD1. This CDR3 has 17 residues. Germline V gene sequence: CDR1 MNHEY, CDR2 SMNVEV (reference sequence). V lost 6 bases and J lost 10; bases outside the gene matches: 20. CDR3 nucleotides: TGTGCCAGCAGCTTTTTTGGGAGGATTGGACAGGGGGATGGAGCTTTCTTT. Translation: CASSFFGRIGQGDGAFF.

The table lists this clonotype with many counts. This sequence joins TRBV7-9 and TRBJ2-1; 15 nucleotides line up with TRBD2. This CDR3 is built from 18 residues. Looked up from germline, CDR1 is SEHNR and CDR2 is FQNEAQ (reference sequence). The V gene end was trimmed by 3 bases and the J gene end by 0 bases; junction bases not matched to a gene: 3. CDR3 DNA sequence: TGTGCCAGCAGCTTGGGGACTAGCGGGAGGAGCTCCTACAATGAGCAGTTCTTC. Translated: CASSLGTSGRSSYNEQFF.

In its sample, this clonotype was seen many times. This chain's CDR3 is CAISSSGSYEQYF. The CDR3 DNA sequence: TGTGCCATCAGCTCTAGCGGATCCTACGAGCAGTACTTC. V is TRBV10-3 and J is TRBJ2-7; 7 bases agree with TRBD2. Trimming took 6 bases from V and 1 from J; bases not matched to a gene: 3. The CDR3 is 13 residues long. Germline CDR1 is ENHRY and CDR2 is SYGVKD.

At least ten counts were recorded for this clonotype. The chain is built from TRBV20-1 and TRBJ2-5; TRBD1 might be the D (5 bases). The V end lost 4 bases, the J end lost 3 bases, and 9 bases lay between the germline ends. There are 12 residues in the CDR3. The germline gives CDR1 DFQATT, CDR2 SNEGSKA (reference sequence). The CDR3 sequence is CSAKGAKETQYF. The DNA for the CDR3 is TGCAGTGCTAAAGGGGCCAAAGAGACCCAGTACTTC.

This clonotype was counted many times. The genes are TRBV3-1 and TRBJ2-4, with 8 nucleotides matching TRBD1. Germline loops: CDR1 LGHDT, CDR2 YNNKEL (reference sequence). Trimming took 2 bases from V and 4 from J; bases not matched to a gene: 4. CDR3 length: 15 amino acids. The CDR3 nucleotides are TGTGCCAGCAGCCAAACTCGGACAGGGAAAAACATTCAGTACTTC. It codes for CASSQTRTGKNIQYF. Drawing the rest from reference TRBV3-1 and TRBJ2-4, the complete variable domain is DTAVSQTPKYLVTQMGNDKSIKCEQNLGHDTMYWYKQDSKKFLKIMFSYNNKELIINETVPNRFSPKSPDKAHLNLHINSLELGDSAVYFCASSQTRTGKNIQYFGAGTRLSVL.